This T cell receptor beta chain was profiled in a study of shared clonotypes between healthy human individuals. Whole-study findings and limits: Rarefaction revealed incomplete sorted-subset sequencing despite large depth.

This CDR3 region has 15 residues. In germline, CDR1 is LNHDA, CDR2 SQIVND (reference sequence). V was clipped by 9 bases and J by 1 base, with 16 bases between them. This clone was observed a single time. Its antigen remains unidentified. Method: immunoSEQ multiplex PCR; TCRdb's copy keeps in-frame clones and lacks some. The table lists about 2.3 million clones, 90% to 95% of them singletons. The sequence was obtained from a man in his late teens or twenties in good health. Some clones in this sample may be carry-over from other donors' samples. The chain employs TRBV19 and TRBJ1-5; D unclear. Sequenced material: naive CD4+ T cells from PBMCs. The subset was: CD45RA+ positively selected. Written as DNA, the CDR3 is TGTGCCAGCGGGAGGGTACCCTCAAGCAATCAGCCCCAGCATTTT. It translates to CASGRVPSSNQPQHF. Based on the CDR3 plus reference TRBV19 and TRBJ1-5, the full variable domain is DGGITQSPKYLFRKEGQNVTLSCEQNLNHDAMYWYRQDPGQGLRLIYYSQIVNDFQKGDIAEGYSVSREKKESFPLTVTSAQKNPTAFYLCASGRVPSSNQPQHFGDGTRLSIL.